Listed here are 19 T cell receptor beta chains from one sample, sequenced in a study of T cell responses to AZD1222 COVID-19 vaccine. Assay: immunoSEQ multiplex PCR; the TCRdb copy retains only in-frame clones and omits some. The sample lists fewer than 120,000 clones; about nine tenths were seen once. This material consisted of peripheral blood, taken 28 days after the second AZD1222 dose. These receptors were taken from an adult who received the AZD1222 COVID-19 vaccine.

The chain has TRBV4-3 and TRBJ1-1; 10 bases line up with TRBD1. The CDR3 has 15 amino acids. Germline V lookup: CDR1 LGHNA, CDR2 YSLEER. V lost 0 bases, J lost 11 bases, and 9 bases stayed unmatched. The CDR3 nucleotides read TGCGCCAGCAGCCAAGATGGGACAGGGGCTCTGCGGGCTTTCTTT. Its translation: CASSQDGTGALRAFF.

The CDR3 is CASRRGYSTDTQYF. The CDR3 DNA reads as TGTGCCAGTCGGCGAGGTTATAGCACAGATACGCAGTATTTT. The chain combines TRBV11-2 with TRBJ2-3; D gene uncertain. Germline loops: CDR1 SGHAT, CDR2 FQNNGV. V shed 9 bases and J shed 0 bases, with 13 bases lying between them. The CDR3 totals 14 residues. Combining the CDR3 with reference TRBV11-2 and TRBJ2-3 gives the whole variable domain EAGVAQSPRYKIIEKRQSVAFWCNPISGHATLYWYQQILGQGPKLLIQFQNNGVVDDSQLPKDRFSAERLKGVDSTLKIQPAKLEDSAVYLCASRRGYSTDTQYFGPGTRLTVL.

This clone appeared once. V usage is TRBV4-2 and J usage is TRBJ1-5; D perhaps matches TRBD1 (5 bases). V shed 2 bases and J shed 6 bases, with 23 bases lying between them. This CDR3 has 18 amino acids. Germline loops: CDR1 LGHNA, CDR2 YNFKEQ. CDR3 bases: TGTGCCAGCAGCCAACTAAACGGGGCCCCGGTTAAAGGTCAGCCCCAGCATTTT. Translation: CASSQLNGAPVKGQPQHF.

The chain carries TRBV4-2 and TRBJ2-3; TRBD2 matches at 13 bases. The V gene's germline CDR1 is LGHNA and CDR2 YNFKEQ. The V gene end was trimmed by 4 bases and the J gene end by 0 bases; junction bases not matched to a gene: 7. The CDR3 runs to 18 residues. In DNA, the CDR3 is TGTGCCAGCAGCCCGCGGACTAGCGGGAGAGCTAGCACAGATACGCAGTATTTT. Its translation: CASSPRTSGRASTDTQYF.

The rearrangement uses TRBV3-1 (or the pseudogene TRBV3-2) and TRBJ2-7, with D perhaps matching TRBD1 (5 bases). The germline gives CDR1 LGHDT, CDR2 YNNKEL (reference sequence). V was pared by 3 bases and J by 7 bases, with 10 bases between. This CDR3 spans 12 amino acids. Here the CDR3 reads CASSHSGREQYF. The CDR3 bases are TGTGCCAGCAGCCATTCAGGGCGGGAGCAGTACTTC.

The chain couples TRBV27 to TRBJ1-2, with D unresolved. V was shortened by 6 bases and J by 0 bases, with 8 bases between the two germline ends. This CDR3 spans 13 amino acids. CDR1 is MNHEY and CDR2 is SMNVEV in the germline V gene (reference sequence). The CDR3 protein is CASRQLTNYGYTF. CDR3 coding DNA: TGTGCCAGCAGACAGCTAACTAACTATGGCTACACCTTC.

V and J are TRBV4-1 and TRBJ2-1; D is perhaps TRBD1 (6 bases). The CDR3 sequence is 15 residues long. V was clipped by 0 bases and J by 8 bases, with 14 bases between them. Looked up from germline, CDR1 is MGHRA and CDR2 is YSYEKL. The CDR3 protein is CASSQDGQGFDEQFF. The DNA for the CDR3 is TGCGCCAGCAGCCAAGATGGGCAGGGGTTTGATGAGCAGTTCTTC.

V usage is TRBV24-1 and J usage is TRBJ2-2; D is perhaps TRBD1 (5 bases). The CDR3 has 13 residues. Trimming removed 4 bases at V and 6 bases at J, with 8 bases between. CDR1 is KGHDR and CDR2 is SFDVKD in the germline V gene. The CDR3 DNA reads TGTGCCACCAGTGAGCGACAGTCCGGGGAGCTGTTTTTT. It specifies CATSERQSGELFF.

This clone was found a few times. The identical CDR3 is also encoded by other nucleotide sequences in the sample. V gene TRBV5-1 combines with J gene TRBJ2-1; 7 positions agree with TRBD2. From germline, CDR1 is SGHRS and CDR2 YFSETQ. With 2 bases clipped from V and 4 bases from J, the junction kept 6 bases outside the gene matches. The CDR3 length is 15 residues. DNA of the CDR3: TGCGCCAGCAGCTTCACCGGGGGGACTTACAATGAGCAGTTCTTC. Translation gives CASSFTGGTYNEQFF.

The chain is built from TRBV16 and TRBJ1-5, with D hard to call. Per the germline V gene, CDR1 is KGHSY and CDR2 is FQNENV. The CDR3 totals 13 residues. V gave up 2 bases and J gave up 4 bases, with 6 bases separating them. The DNA for the CDR3 is TGTGCCAGCAGCCAAGGTGAGAATCAGCCCCAGCATTTT. Its translation is CASSQGENQPQHF. Drawing the rest from reference TRBV16 and TRBJ1-5, the complete variable domain is GEEVAQTPKHLVRGEGQKAKLYCAPIKGHSYVFWYQQVLKNEFKFLISFQNENVFDETGMPKERFSAKCLPNSPCSLEIQATKLEDSAVYFCASSQGENQPQHFGDGTRLSIL.

This clone was recorded only once. The chain is built from TRBV13 and TRBJ2-1; D call uncertain. Germline V gene sequence: CDR1 PRHDT, CDR2 FYEKMQ (reference sequence). The CDR3 consists of 14 residues. Trimming removed 0 bases at V and 1 base at J, with 4 bases between. The CDR3 spells CASSLGLSYNEQFF. The CDR3 coding sequence is TGTGCCAGCAGCTTAGGCTTATCCTACAATGAGCAGTTCTTC.

The chain links TRBV19 to TRBJ1-5; 9 bases are shared with TRBD1. CDR1 LNHDA and CDR2 SQIVND come from the germline V gene (reference sequence). The CDR3 loop spans 17 amino acids. Trimming cost V 1 base and J 4 bases; bases outside gene matches: 8. CDR3 sequence reads: CASSIVPQGARNQPQHF. CDR3 nucleotides: TGTGCCAGTAGTATAGTCCCACAGGGGGCTAGAAATCAGCCCCAGCATTTT. Using reference TRBV19 and TRBJ1-5 for the parts outside the CDR3, the full variable domain is DGGITQSPKYLFRKEGQNVTLSCEQNLNHDAMYWYRQDPGQGLRLIYYSQIVNDFQKGDIAEGYSVSREKKESFPLTVTSAQKNPTAFYLCASSIVPQGARNQPQHFGDGTRLSIL.

The table lists this clone with a count of one. The chain has TRBV7-8 and TRBJ1-2; a possible D gene is TRBD1 (6 bases). The CDR3 extends over 13 amino acids. In germline, CDR1 is SGHVS, CDR2 FQNEAQ. The V end lost 5 bases, the J end lost 8 bases, and 15 bases lay between the germline ends. CDR3 sequence (DNA): TGTGCCAGCAGCCCTCAACAGGGTCCCGGCTACACCTTC. Translation: CASSPQQGPGYTF.

This chain joins TRBV24-1 and TRBJ2-3; 10 bases agree with TRBD2. CDR1 is KGHDR, CDR2 SFDVKD, per germline. The V and J ends lost 7 bases and 12 bases, in that order; junction bases with no gene match: 6. This CDR3 contains 12 residues. CDR3 amino acids: CATSELAGRQYF. The CDR3 nucleotides are TGTGCCACCAGCGAACTAGCGGGAAGACAGTATTTT.

V and J are TRBV7-8 and TRBJ2-7; D might be TRBD2 (6 bases). CDR1 and CDR2 from the germline V gene are SGHVS and FQNEAQ. This CDR3 is 16 amino acids long. Trimming took off 1 base at V and 2 bases at J, with 15 bases between the two ends. This CDR3 reads CASSLGAGRRTYEQYF. CDR3 DNA: TGTGCCAGCAGCTTAGGGGCAGGGAGGAGAACCTACGAGCAGTACTTC.

On this clone itself: The same CDR3 is also encoded by other DNA sequences in this sample. The gene calls are TRBV7-2 and TRBJ1-2; TRBD1 matches at 7 bases. CDR3 length: 13 residues. Germline assignment: CDR1 SGHTA and CDR2 FQGNSA. Germline trimming cut 3 bases from V and 4 bases from J; bases unmatched to any gene: 2. In DNA form, the CDR3 reads TGTGCCAGCAGCTTGGACAGGTCCTATGGCTACACCTTC. This codes for CASSLDRSYGYTF. Filled out from reference TRBV7-2 and TRBJ1-2, the complete variable domain reads GAGVSQSPSNKVTEKGKDVELRCDPISGHTALYWYRQSLGQGLEFLIYFQGNSAPDKSGLPSDRFSAERTGGSVSTLTIQRTQQEDSAVYLCASSLDRSYGYTFGSGTRLTVV.

This sequence joins TRBV6-5 and TRBJ1-5; 8 bases line up with TRBD1. The CDR3 consists of 15 residues. J was trimmed by 5 bases and V by 0 bases; bases with no gene match: 3. Germline V gene lookup returns CDR1 MNHEY and CDR2 SVGAGI. CDR3 DNA: TGTGCCAGCAGTTACTCGATACAGGGGGATCAGCCCCAGCATTTT. Its translation is CASSYSIQGDQPQHF.

The rearrangement links TRBV6-5 to TRBJ1-4; 7 bases are a match to TRBD1. Germline V CDR1 and CDR2: MNHEY, SVGAGI. This CDR3 spans 15 amino acids. With 7 bases clipped from V and 0 bases from J, the junction kept 5 bases outside the gene matches. In nucleotides, the CDR3 is TGTGCCAGCACTTCCGGACAGGCAACTAATGAAAAACTGTTTTTT. It yields the protein CASTSGQATNEKLFF.

This clone was detected a few times. The chain employs TRBV3-1 (or the pseudogene TRBV3-2) and TRBJ2-1; TRBD2 might be the D (5 bases). V was cut by 5 bases and J by 8 bases, with 16 bases left in between. CDR1 LGHDT and CDR2 YNNKEL come from the germline V gene (reference sequence). This CDR3 is built from 14 residues. The CDR3 DNA follows: TGTGCCAGCAGCTCCAGTCCGGGGTGGGATGAGCAGTTCTTC. Residues: CASSSSPGWDEQFF.